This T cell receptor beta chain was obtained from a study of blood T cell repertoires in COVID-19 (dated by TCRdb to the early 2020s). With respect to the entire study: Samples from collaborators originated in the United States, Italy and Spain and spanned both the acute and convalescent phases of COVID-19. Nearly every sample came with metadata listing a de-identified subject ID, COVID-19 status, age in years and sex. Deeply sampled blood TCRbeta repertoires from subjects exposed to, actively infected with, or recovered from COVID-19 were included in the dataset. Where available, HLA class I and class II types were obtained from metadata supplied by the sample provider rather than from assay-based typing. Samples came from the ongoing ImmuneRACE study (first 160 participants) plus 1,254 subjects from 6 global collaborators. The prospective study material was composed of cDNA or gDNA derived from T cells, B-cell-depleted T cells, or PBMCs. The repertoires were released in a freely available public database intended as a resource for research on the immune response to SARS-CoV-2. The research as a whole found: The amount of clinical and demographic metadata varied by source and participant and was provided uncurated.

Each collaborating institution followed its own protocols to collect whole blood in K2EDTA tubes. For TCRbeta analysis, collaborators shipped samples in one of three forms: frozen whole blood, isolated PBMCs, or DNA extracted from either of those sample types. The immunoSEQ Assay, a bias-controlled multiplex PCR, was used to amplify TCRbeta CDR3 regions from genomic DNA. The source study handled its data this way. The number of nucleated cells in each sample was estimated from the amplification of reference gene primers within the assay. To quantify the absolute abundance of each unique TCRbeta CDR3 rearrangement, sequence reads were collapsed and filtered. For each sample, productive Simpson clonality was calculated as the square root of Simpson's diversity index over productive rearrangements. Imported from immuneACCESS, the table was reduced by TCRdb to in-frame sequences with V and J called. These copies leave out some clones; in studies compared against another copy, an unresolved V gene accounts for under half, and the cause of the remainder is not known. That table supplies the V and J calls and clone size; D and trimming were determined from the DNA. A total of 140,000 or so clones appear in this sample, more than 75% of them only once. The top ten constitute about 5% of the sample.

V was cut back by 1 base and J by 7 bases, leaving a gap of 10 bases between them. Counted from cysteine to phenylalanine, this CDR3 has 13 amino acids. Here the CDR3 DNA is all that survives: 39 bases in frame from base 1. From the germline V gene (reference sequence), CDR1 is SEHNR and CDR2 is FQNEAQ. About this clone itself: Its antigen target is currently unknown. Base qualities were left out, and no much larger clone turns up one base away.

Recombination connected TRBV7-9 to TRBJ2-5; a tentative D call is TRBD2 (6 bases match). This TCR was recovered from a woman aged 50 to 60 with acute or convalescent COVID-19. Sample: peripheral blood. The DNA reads TGTGCCAGCAGCTTAGGGGGAGGCGGGACCCAGTACTTC. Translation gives CASSLGGGGTQYF. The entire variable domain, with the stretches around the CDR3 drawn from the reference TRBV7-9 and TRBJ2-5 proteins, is DTGVSQNPRHKITKRGQNVTFRCDPISEHNRLYWYRQTLGQGPEFLTYFQNEAQLEKSRLLSDRFSAERPKGSFSTLEIQRTEQGDSAMYLCASSLGGGGTQYFGPGTRLLVL.